Included here is one T cell receptor beta chain sequence, with context. What it recognizes is unknown. Other DNA sequences of this sample code for an identical CDR3. cDNA reverse transcribed from extracted RNA served as the sequencing template. Assay used: immunoSEQ multiplex PCR; TCRdb lists only in-frame clones, some missing. The sample consists of a few hundred thousand clones, less than 45% of them appearing once. As to treatment: oral pan-JAK inhibitor, 5-10 mg twice daily. Alopecia areata patients provided lesional scalp punch biopsies and peripheral blood, both collected for the study. J gave up 4 bases and V 4 bases, and 0 bases lay outside the gene matches. There are 12 residues in the CDR3. Per the germline V gene, CDR1 is SQVTM and CDR2 is ANQGSEA. The data belong to a study of CD8+ T cells in alopecia areata. Looking at the study overall: The duration of tofacitinib was 6 to 18 months, with 6 months off drug afterward. Findings of the study overall: Sequenced scalp T cells also include alphabeta T cells resident in normal skin.

The receptor comes from a human donor with alopecia areata. This rearrangement joins TRBV29-1 to TRBJ2-5; TRBD1 agrees at 10 bases. The material sequenced was CD4+ T cells sorted from blood, taken between weeks 36 and 40, from a patient treated with tofacitinib. CDR3 residues: CSVGDRGETQYF. The CDR3 nucleotides are TGCAGCGTTGGGGACAGGGGAGAGACCCAGTACTTC.